This T cell receptor beta chain was obtained from a study of blood T cell repertoires in COVID-19. Only in-frame clones appear in the TCRdb table, and some are missing; sequencing was by immunoSEQ multiplex PCR. The sample gives approximately 120,000 clones, about 75% of which show up once; 20% is in the top ten. This CDR3 contains 15 residues. Germline loops: CDR1 LGHDT, CDR2 YNNKEL (reference sequence). Trimming left V 2 bases short and J 3 bases short, with 11 bases between. The chain has TRBV3-1 (or the pseudogene TRBV3-2) and TRBJ1-3, with D tentatively TRBD1 (5 bases). This clonotype originated in an older man with acute or convalescent COVID-19. The sequenced material came from peripheral blood. The chain's CDR3 is CASSQNWGDGNTIYF. In DNA form, the CDR3 reads TGTGCCAGCAGCCAAAACTGGGGCGATGGAAACACCATATATTTT.